These 20 T cell receptor beta chains were all obtained from the same sample, sequenced in a study of early T cells in non-severe SARS-CoV-2 infection. TCRdb redid the calling of the 5' RACE reads with MiXCR, one entry per CDR3 protein. The table records around 40,000 distinct CDR3 sequences, 5.5% to 7% of them present only once. The sequenced sample was whole blood. Source of these receptors: an adult who was a healthcare worker with PCR-confirmed SARS-CoV-2 infection or an uninfected control (not recorded which).

The chain links TRBV6-6 to TRBJ1-2; D remains ambiguous. V was clipped by 0 bases and J by 4 bases, with 18 bases between them. CDR1 and CDR2 from the germline V gene are MNHNY and SVGAGI (reference sequence). The CDR3 is 17 residues long. CDR3 sequence (DNA): TGTGCCAGCAGTTACTCGACGGCCCTAGGCCCCCCCTATGGCTACACCTTC. Translation: CASSYSTALGPPYGYTF.

The chain links TRBV12-3 or TRBV12-4 to TRBJ2-2; 11 positions agree with TRBD1. This CDR3 is 15 amino acids long. J was trimmed by 7 bases and V by 6 bases; bases with no gene match: 7. The CDR3 reads CASSHRTGGGGELFF. DNA of the CDR3: TGTGCCAGCAGCCACCGGACAGGGGGCGGCGGGGAGCTGTTTTTT.

The chain couples TRBV23-1 to TRBJ1-6; D gene unclear. TRBV23-1 falls under the ORF class, with uncertain function. This CDR3 spans 16 amino acids. With 1 base removed from V and 17 bases from J, the gap between germline ends came to 24 bases. The CDR3 loop reads CASSQFTSGSARAIHF. The CDR3 coding sequence is TGCGCCAGCAGTCAATTTACGTCAGGATCGGCGAGGGCCATCCACTTT.

This clonotype has a count of ten or more. V usage is TRBV4-2 and J usage is TRBJ2-3; TRBD2 matches at 7 bases. Germline V gene sequence: CDR1 LGHNA, CDR2 YNFKEQ. This CDR3 region has 17 residues. With 0 bases clipped from V and 6 bases from J, the junction kept 12 bases outside the gene matches. CDR3 coding DNA: TGTGCCAGCAGCCAAGAGCTCGCGGGACTACTTCGGGATACGCAGTATTTT. Protein: CASSQELAGLLRDTQYF.

This clonotype was found many times. The chain combines TRBV20-1 with TRBJ2-2; D gene uncertain. The CDR3 runs 12 residues. Germline CDR1 reads DFQATT; CDR2 reads SNEGSKA (reference sequence). V was shortened by 6 bases and J by 6 bases, with 11 bases between the two germline ends. The CDR3 DNA reads TGCAGTGCCTTTGGACGGTCCGGGGAGCTGTTTTTT. Amino acids: CSAFGRSGELFF.

CDR3 loop: CASSYSETTGAYEQYF. The CDR3 nucleotides are TGTGCCAGCAGTTACTCAGAAACGACCGGCGCCTACGAGCAGTACTTC. V and J are TRBV6-6 and TRBJ2-7; D is undetermined. Germline loops: CDR1 MNHNY, CDR2 SVGAGI (reference sequence). Trimming shortened V by 0 bases and J by 2 bases, and 14 bases separated the two germline ends. This CDR3 is 16 amino acids long.

This clonotype was seen a few times. This sequence joins TRBV5-5 and TRBJ2-7; D might be TRBD1 (6 bases). From germline, CDR1 is SGHKS and CDR2 YYEKEE (reference sequence). V was pared by 3 bases and J by 6 bases, with 13 bases between. There are 13 residues in the CDR3. DNA for the CDR3: TGTGCCAGCAGCTCCCTTGACAGGCCCGAGCAGTACTTC. Translated: CASSSLDRPEQYF.

This clonotype was seen ten or more times. The rearrangement joins TRBV7-9 to TRBJ2-7; no definite D call. Germline CDR1 SEHNR, CDR2 FQNEAQ (reference sequence). The CDR3 is made up of 14 amino acids. Trimming cost V 4 bases and J 0 bases, with 10 bases left between them. As DNA, the CDR3 is TGTGCCAGCAGCTCACCCTTCACCTCCTACGAGCAGTACTTC. Translated, it gives CASSSPFTSYEQYF.

This clonotype was recorded many times. One end of the junction is discordant with germline, which a read error may explain. This sequence joins TRBV27 and TRBJ2-3; TRBD2 agrees at 9 bases. Per germline, CDR1 MNHEY and CDR2 SMNVEV (reference sequence). The CDR3 has 13 amino acids. Here the CDR3 reads CASTGTSKDTQYF. The CDR3 nucleotides are TGTGCCAGCACAGGGACTAGCAAAGATACGCAGTATTTT.

This clonotype was counted many times. In DNA, the CDR3 is TGTGCCAGCAGCCAAACCGGGACTAATAATGAGCAGTTCTTC. Translation gives CASSQTGTNNEQFF. The rearrangement uses TRBV3-1 and TRBJ2-1; TRBD2 matches 7 bases. This CDR3 contains 14 residues. From germline, CDR1 is LGHDT and CDR2 YNNKEL (reference sequence). V was clipped by 2 bases and J by 7 bases; unmatched bases: 5.

V usage is TRBV28 and J usage is TRBJ2-7; 10 nucleotides line up with TRBD2. With V trimmed by 3 bases and J by 2 bases, 1 base remained unmatched. The germline V gene encodes CDR1 MDHEN and CDR2 SYDVKM. This CDR3 is built from 14 residues. The CDR3 sequence: CASSFSGRTYEQYF. In nucleotides, the CDR3 is TGTGCCAGCAGTTTTAGCGGGAGGACCTACGAGCAGTACTTC.

V usage is TRBV29-1 and J usage is TRBJ2-7; D not resolved. The CDR3 runs to 12 residues. V lost 6 bases, J lost 3 bases, and 12 bases lay in between. Germline lookup yields CDR1 SQVTM and CDR2 ANQGSEA. CDR3 sequence reads: CSVRVHHYEQYF. DNA for the CDR3: TGCAGCGTCAGAGTACACCACTACGAGCAGTACTTC.

This clonotype was detected many times. This chain links TRBV7-9 with TRBJ1-6; D remains unclear. Germline-derived CDR1 and CDR2 are SEHNR and FQNEAQ (reference sequence). The CDR3 has 15 residues. Trimming shortened V by 0 bases and J by 8 bases, and 11 bases separated the two germline ends. The CDR3 nucleotides are TGTGCCAGCAGCTTAGCGAGTTTGGGAGATTCACCCCTCCACTTT. This gives the protein CASSLASLGDSPLHF.

This clonotype is judged medium-sized (0.01 to 0.1%). The V and J genes are TRBV18 and TRBJ2-1, with D perhaps TRBD2 (6 bases). The CDR3 runs to 17 residues. The germline CDR1 and CDR2 sequences are KGHSH and LQKENI. V was shortened by 2 bases and J by 0 bases, with 14 bases between the two germline ends. In DNA, the CDR3 is TGTGCCAGCTCACCAGATCTGGGAGGATTCTCCTACAATGAGCAGTTCTTC. This translates into CASSPDLGGFSYNEQFF.

This clonotype appeared many times. J is TRBJ1-1 and V is TRBV4-1, with 7 nucleotides matching TRBD1. V trimming: 0 bases; J trimming: 5 bases; junction bases outside the gene matches: 3. The CDR3 consists of 14 residues. The germline V gene has CDR1 MGHRA and CDR2 YSYEKL. Here the CDR3 reads CASSQEQGGTEAFF. DNA for the CDR3: TGCGCCAGCAGCCAAGAGCAGGGGGGAACTGAAGCTTTCTTT.

The CDR3 sequence is CASSTVPNTGELFF. The CDR3 DNA sequence: TGTGCCAGCAGTACAGTGCCGAACACCGGGGAGCTGTTTTTT. This sequence joins TRBV6-2 or TRBV6-3 and TRBJ2-2; D is ambiguous. There are 14 residues in the CDR3. The V gene lost 5 bases and the J gene lost 0 bases, with 7 bases spanning the gap. CDR1 is MNHEY, CDR2 SVGEGT, per germline.

This clonotype was counted ten times or more. This chain links TRBV11-2 with TRBJ2-6; a weak D match, TRBD2 (5 bases). The CDR3 runs 15 residues. Germline V gene lookup returns CDR1 SGHAT and CDR2 FQNNGV. Trimming removed 3 bases at V and 8 bases at J, with 14 bases between. The CDR3 spells CASSFGPGSTNVLTF. CDR3 DNA: TGTGCCAGCAGCTTCGGCCCGGGGAGTACCAACGTCCTGACTTTC.

As concerns this clonotype: Given a much more abundant clone one base away, this may be a read error. J is TRBJ2-3 and V is TRBV5-1; the D gene could be TRBD1 or TRBD2 (5 bases each). The CDR3 sequence is 14 residues long. Trimming took 4 bases from V and 8 from J, leaving 17 bases between them. CDR1 is SGHRS and CDR2 is YFSETQ in the germline V gene. The CDR3 sequence is CASSPRGQGVTQYF. CDR3 bases: TGCGCCAGCAGCCCGAGGGGCCAAGGAGTTACGCAGTATTTT. The variable domain in full, completed from reference TRBV5-1 and TRBJ2-3, reads KAGVTQTPRYLIKTRGQQVTLSCSPISGHRSVSWYQQTPGQGLQFLFEYFSETQRNKGNFPGRFSGRQFSNSRSEMNVSTLELGDSALYLCASSPRGQGVTQYFGPGTRLTVL.

The chain recombines TRBV27 with TRBJ2-7; 7 nucleotides line up with TRBD1. CDR1 and CDR2 from the germline V gene are MNHEY and SMNVEV (reference sequence). The CDR3 runs 14 residues. The trim removed 3 bases at V and 4 bases at J, leaving 6 bases unmatched. The CDR3 DNA is TGTGCCAGCAGTTTTAAGGGGGCTTCATACGAGCAGTACTTC. Protein sequence: CASSFKGASYEQYF.

At least ten counts were recorded for this clonotype. The chain is built from TRBV14 and TRBJ1-2; D is ambiguous. The CDR3 runs to 14 residues. The V and J ends lost 0 bases and 4 bases respectively, with 9 bases between them. Germline assignment: CDR1 SGHDN and CDR2 FVKESK. The CDR3 protein is CASSQDTVGYGYTF. The CDR3 nucleotides are TGTGCCAGCAGCCAAGACACGGTTGGCTATGGCTACACCTTC.